The clone carrying this TCR beta chain was seen once. The germline CDR1 and CDR2 sequences are MGHRA and YSYEKL. The CDR3 sequence is 17 residues long. V lost 2 bases and J lost 8; bases outside the gene matches: 10. Healthy bone marrow donors supplied every sample. Unrecorded immune exposure was likely among donors, who were nominally healthy when sampled. These data are taken from a study of cytomegalovirus exposure and HLA in healthy donors. The PCR was carried out with 60 Vbeta primers and 13 Jbeta primers. Data came from immunoSEQ multiplex PCR; TCRdb stores just in-frame clones and leaves some out. The sample carries around 150,000 clones, around 77% recorded once.

The J gene is TRBJ2-1, the V gene TRBV4-1, with 12 positions matching TRBD1. Sequencing was done on a sample of PBMCs. The clonotype comes from a young man in good health and CMV-seropositive. The CDR3 region is CASSQIPRDRGHDEQFF. DNA for the CDR3: TGCGCCAGCAGCCAAATACCCCGGGACAGGGGGCATGATGAGCAGTTCTTC.